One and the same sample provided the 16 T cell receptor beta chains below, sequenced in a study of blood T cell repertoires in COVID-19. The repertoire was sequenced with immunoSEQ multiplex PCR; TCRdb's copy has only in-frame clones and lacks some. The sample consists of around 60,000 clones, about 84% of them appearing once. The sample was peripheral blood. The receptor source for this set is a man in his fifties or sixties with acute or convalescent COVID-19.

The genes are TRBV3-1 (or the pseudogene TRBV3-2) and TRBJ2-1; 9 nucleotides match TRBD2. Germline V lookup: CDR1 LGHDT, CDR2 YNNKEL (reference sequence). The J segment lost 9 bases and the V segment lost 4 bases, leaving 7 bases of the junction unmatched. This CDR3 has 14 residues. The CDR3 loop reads CASSLGGGAVEQFF. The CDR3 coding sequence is TGTGCCAGCAGCCTCGGCGGGGGGGCGGTTGAGCAGTTCTTC.

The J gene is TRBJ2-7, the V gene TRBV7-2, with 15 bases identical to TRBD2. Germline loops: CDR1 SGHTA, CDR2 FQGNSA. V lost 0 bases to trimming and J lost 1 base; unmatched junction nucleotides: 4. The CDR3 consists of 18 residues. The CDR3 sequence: CASSLAGLAGGGSYEQYF. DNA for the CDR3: TGTGCCAGCAGCTTAGCGGGACTAGCGGGGGGCGGGTCCTACGAGCAGTACTTC.

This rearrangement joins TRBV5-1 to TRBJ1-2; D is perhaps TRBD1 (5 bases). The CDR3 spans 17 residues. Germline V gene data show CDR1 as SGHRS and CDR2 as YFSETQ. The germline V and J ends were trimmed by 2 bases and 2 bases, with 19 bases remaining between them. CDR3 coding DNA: TGCGCCAGCAGCTTTTCCCCTATAGGGGTCTTGAACTATGGCTACACCTTC. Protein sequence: CASSFSPIGVLNYGYTF.

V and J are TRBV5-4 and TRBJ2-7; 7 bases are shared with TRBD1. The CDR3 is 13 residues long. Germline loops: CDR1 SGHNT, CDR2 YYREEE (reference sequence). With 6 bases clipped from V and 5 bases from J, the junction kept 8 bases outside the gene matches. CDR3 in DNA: TGTGCCAGCAACAAACAGGGGTCCAACGAGCAGTACTTC. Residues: CASNKQGSNEQYF.

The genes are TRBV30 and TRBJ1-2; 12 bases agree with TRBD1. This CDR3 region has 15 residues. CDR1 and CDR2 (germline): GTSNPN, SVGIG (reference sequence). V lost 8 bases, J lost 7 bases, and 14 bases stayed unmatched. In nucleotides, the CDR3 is TGTGCCGGAATGAAACCGGGACAGGGGGCGAGTGGCTACACCTTC. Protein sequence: CAGMKPGQGASGYTF.

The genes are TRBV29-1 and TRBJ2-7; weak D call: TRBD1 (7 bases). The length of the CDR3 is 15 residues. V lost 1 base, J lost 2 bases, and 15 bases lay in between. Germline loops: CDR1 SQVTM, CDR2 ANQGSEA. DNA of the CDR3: TGCAGCGTTGAAGGCGGACAGGCGGGGACCTACGAGCAGTACTTC. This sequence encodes CSVEGGQAGTYEQYF.

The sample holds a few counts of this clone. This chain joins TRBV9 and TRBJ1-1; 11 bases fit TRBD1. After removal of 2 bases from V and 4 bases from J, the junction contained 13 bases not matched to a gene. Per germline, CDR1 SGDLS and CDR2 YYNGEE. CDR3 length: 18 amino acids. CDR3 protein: CASSVEVGQGVGATEAFF. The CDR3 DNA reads TGTGCCAGCAGCGTCGAAGTGGGACAGGGGGTAGGTGCCACTGAAGCTTTCTTT.

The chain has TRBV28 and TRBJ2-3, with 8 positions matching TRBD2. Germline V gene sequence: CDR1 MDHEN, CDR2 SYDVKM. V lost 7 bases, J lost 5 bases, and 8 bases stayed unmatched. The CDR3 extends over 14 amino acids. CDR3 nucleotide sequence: TGTGCCAGCAAAGGGCGGGGGGAAGTAGATACGCAGTATTTT. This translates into CASKGRGEVDTQYF.

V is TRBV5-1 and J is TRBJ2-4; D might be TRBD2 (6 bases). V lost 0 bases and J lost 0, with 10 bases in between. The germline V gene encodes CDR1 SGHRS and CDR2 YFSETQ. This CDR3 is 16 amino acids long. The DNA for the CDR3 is TGCGCCAGCAGCTTGGGGAGGGAACTAGCCAAAAACATTCAGTACTTC. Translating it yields CASSLGRELAKNIQYF.

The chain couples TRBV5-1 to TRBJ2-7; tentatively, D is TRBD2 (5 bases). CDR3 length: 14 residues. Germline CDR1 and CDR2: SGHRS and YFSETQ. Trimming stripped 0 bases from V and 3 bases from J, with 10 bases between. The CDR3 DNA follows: TGCGCCAGCAGCTTGGGGCTAGCAAACTACGAGCAGTACTTC. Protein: CASSLGLANYEQYF.

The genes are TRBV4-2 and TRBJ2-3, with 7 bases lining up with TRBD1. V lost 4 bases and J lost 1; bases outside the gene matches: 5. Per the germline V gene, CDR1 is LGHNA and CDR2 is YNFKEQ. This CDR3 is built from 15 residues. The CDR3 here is CASSPTGSGTDTQYF. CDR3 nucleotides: TGTGCCAGCAGCCCGACAGGGTCCGGCACAGATACGCAGTATTTT.

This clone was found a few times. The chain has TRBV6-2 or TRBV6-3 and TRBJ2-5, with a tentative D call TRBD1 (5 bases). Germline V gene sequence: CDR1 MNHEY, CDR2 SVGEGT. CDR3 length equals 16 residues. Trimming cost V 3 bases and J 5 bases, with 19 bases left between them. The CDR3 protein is CASSYLAAGLGETQYF. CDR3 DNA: TGTGCCAGCAGTTATCTCGCGGCAGGGCTAGGGGAGACCCAGTACTTC.

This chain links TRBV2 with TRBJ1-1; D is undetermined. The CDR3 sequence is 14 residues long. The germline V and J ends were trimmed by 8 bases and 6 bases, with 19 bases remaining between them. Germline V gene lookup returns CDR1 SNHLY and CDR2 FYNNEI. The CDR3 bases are TGTGCCAGCCTGAGGGATTCGGGAGTGGCTGAAGCTTTCTTT. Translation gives CASLRDSGVAEAFF.

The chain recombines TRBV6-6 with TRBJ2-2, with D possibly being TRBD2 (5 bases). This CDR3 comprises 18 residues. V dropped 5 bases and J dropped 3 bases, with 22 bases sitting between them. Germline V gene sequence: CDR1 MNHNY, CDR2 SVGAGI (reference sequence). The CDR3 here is CASSRNWQVVGDTGELFF. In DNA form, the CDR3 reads TGTGCCAGCAGTCGCAACTGGCAGGTCGTCGGGGACACCGGGGAGCTGTTTTTT.

CDR3 DNA: TGTGCCAGCAGCTTCAGGACTAATGTGGCTTTCTTT. As protein: CASSFRTNVAFF. The chain has TRBV11-3 and TRBJ1-1, with unresolved D. Germline loops: CDR1 SGHNT, CDR2 YENEEA. Trimming pared 3 bases from V and 11 bases from J, leaving 13 bases between. The CDR3 is 12 residues long.

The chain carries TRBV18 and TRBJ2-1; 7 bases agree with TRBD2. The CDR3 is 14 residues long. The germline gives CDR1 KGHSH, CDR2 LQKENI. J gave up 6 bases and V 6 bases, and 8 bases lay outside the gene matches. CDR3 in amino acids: CASSQGLEPNEQFF. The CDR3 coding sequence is TGTGCCAGCTCTCAAGGACTAGAGCCCAATGAGCAGTTCTTC. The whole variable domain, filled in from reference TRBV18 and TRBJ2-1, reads NAGVMQNPRHLVRRRGQEARLRCSPMKGHSHVYWYRQLPEEGLKFMVYLQKENIIDESGMPKERFSAEFPKEGPSILRIQQVVRGDSAAYFCASSQGLEPNEQFFGPGTRLTVL.